The 14 T cell receptor beta chains reported below all come from one sample, sequenced in a study of blood T cell repertoires in COVID-19. The assay was immunoSEQ multiplex PCR, and TCRdb's table has in-frame clones only and misses some. Here the sample spans about 400,000 clones, approximately 88% being singletons. The sequenced material came from PBMCs or T cells enriched from blood (not recorded which). The receptor set was obtained from a woman younger than 45 with acute COVID-19.

This rearrangement joins TRBV28 to TRBJ2-3; 9 bases agree with TRBD1. The CDR3 extends over 16 amino acids. Germline values: CDR1 MDHEN, CDR2 SYDVKM. V lost 3 bases, J lost 3 bases, and 7 bases stayed unmatched. This chain's CDR3 is CASSFRGQGTTDTQYF. CDR3 sequence (DNA): TGTGCCAGCAGTTTCCGAGGACAGGGGACGACAGATACGCAGTATTTT.

The CDR3 DNA sequence: TGTGCCAGCAGCCCCCATGTCACCGGGGAGCTGTTTTTT. Translating it yields CASSPHVTGELFF. The chain couples TRBV7-2 to TRBJ2-2; unclear D gene. The V end lost 5 bases, the J end lost 4 bases, and 8 bases lay between the germline ends. CDR1 is SGHTA, CDR2 FQGNSA, per germline. This CDR3 spans 13 amino acids.

The chain recombines TRBV6-5 with TRBJ2-7, with 7 positions matching TRBD2. The CDR3 is 12 residues long. The V and J ends lost 8 bases and 4 bases, in that order; junction bases with no gene match: 5. Germline CDR1 reads MNHEY; CDR2 reads SVGAGI. DNA of the CDR3: TGTGCCAGCGCCTTCGGGGGGTACGAGCAGTACTTC. It yields the protein CASAFGGYEQYF.

V is TRBV14 and J is TRBJ2-4; maybe TRBD1 (6 bases). This CDR3 contains 14 residues. Trimming took off 5 bases at V and 5 bases at J, with 13 bases between the two ends. Looked up from germline, CDR1 is SGHDN and CDR2 is FVKESK. The CDR3 protein is CASSFAGVQNIQYF. CDR3 nucleotides: TGTGCCAGCAGCTTTGCAGGGGTCCAAAACATTCAGTACTTC.

The V and J genes are TRBV29-1 and TRBJ1-1, with 8 bases lining up with TRBD1. Germline CDR1 is SQVTM and CDR2 is ANQGSEA. V was pared by 5 bases and J by 2 bases, with 4 bases of the junction left unmatched. The CDR3 loop spans 13 amino acids. The CDR3 DNA follows: TGCAGCGTTCGGACAGGGTCAAACACTGAAGCTTTCTTT. It encodes CSVRTGSNTEAFF.

The chain joins TRBV3-1 (or the pseudogene TRBV3-2) to TRBJ1-2; 7 bases align to TRBD1. J was trimmed by 7 bases and V by 10 bases; bases with no gene match: 9. The CDR3 consists of 12 residues. Germline V CDR1 and CDR2: LGHDT, YNNKEL (reference sequence). This chain's CDR3 is CATRQGSGGYTF. The CDR3 coding sequence is TGTGCCACTCGACAGGGCTCGGGTGGCTACACCTTC.

This clone has a handful of counts. The chain uses TRBV5-1 and TRBJ2-7, with 7 bases that match TRBD1. Looked up from germline, CDR1 is SGHRS and CDR2 is YFSETQ. The CDR3 has 15 residues. The trim removed 4 bases at V and 2 bases at J, leaving 9 bases unmatched. Here the CDR3 reads CASSAQPGQPYEQYF. The CDR3 DNA reads TGCGCCAGCAGCGCCCAACCGGGACAGCCCTACGAGCAGTACTTC.

The chain employs TRBV5-6 and TRBJ2-5, with D possibly being TRBD2 (6 bases). The germline gives CDR1 SGHDT, CDR2 YYEEEE. The CDR3 runs to 14 residues. V was cut by 1 base and J by 5 bases, with 12 bases left in between. This CDR3 reads CASSLLSGSETQYF. The CDR3 DNA sequence: TGTGCCAGCAGCTTGCTAAGCGGGTCGGAGACCCAGTACTTC.

V usage is TRBV29-1 and J usage is TRBJ2-5, with 12 bases that match TRBD1. This CDR3 has 15 amino acids. CDR1 and CDR2 (germline): SQVTM, ANQGSEA. The V segment lost 4 bases and the J segment 4 bases; nucleotides outside the gene matches: 7. Here the CDR3 reads CSVVPRGQGAETQYF. CDR3 coding DNA: TGCAGCGTTGTTCCCCGGGGACAGGGGGCAGAGACCCAGTACTTC.

The chain combines TRBV10-1 with TRBJ1-5, with TRBD1 matching 11 bases. The CDR3 loop spans 18 amino acids. V was pared by 6 bases and J by 4 bases, with 14 bases of the junction left unmatched. Germline CDR1 reads WNHNN; CDR2 reads SYGVQD (reference sequence). The CDR3 loop is CASRARTGGEKTNQPQHF. DNA of the CDR3: TGCGCCAGCAGAGCGCGGACAGGGGGCGAAAAAACGAATCAGCCCCAGCATTTT.

The J gene is TRBJ2-1, the V gene TRBV6-1, with 11 bases identical to TRBD1. The J segment lost 6 bases and the V segment lost 6 bases, leaving 13 bases of the junction unmatched. The CDR3 runs 17 residues. Germline CDR1 is MNHNS and CDR2 is SASEGT. The CDR3 is CASSEFNRDRGFNEQFF. CDR3 DNA sequence: TGTGCCAGCAGCGAATTCAACCGGGACAGGGGGTTCAATGAGCAGTTCTTC.

This chain joins TRBV9 and TRBJ1-1; a possible D gene is TRBD1 (6 bases). Per germline, CDR1 SGDLS and CDR2 YYNGEE. This CDR3 contains 16 residues. Trimming pared 0 bases from V and 7 bases from J, leaving 19 bases between. Here the CDR3 DNA reads TGTGCCAGCAGCGTAGACGGGGGGCGCGGATCGGGTGAAGCTTTCTTT. It translates to CASSVDGGRGSGEAFF.

CDR3 protein: CASSLAGQSAEAFF. In nucleotides, the CDR3 is TGTGCCAGCAGCTTAGCGGGACAGTCGGCTGAAGCTTTCTTT. This chain joins TRBV7-2 and TRBJ1-1; 7 nucleotides align to TRBD1. This CDR3 has 14 residues. With V trimmed by 0 bases and J by 6 bases, 4 bases remained unmatched. Germline loops: CDR1 SGHTA, CDR2 FQGNSA.

The rearrangement uses TRBV6-5 and TRBJ2-1; TRBD2 matches 10 bases. The germline CDR1 and CDR2 sequences are MNHEY and SVGAGI. This CDR3 region has 15 residues. V was pared by 5 bases and J by 4 bases, with 5 bases of the junction left unmatched. CDR3 residues: CASSPFSGGYNEQFF. The CDR3 DNA sequence: TGTGCCAGCAGTCCCTTTAGCGGGGGGTACAATGAGCAGTTCTTC.